This T cell receptor beta chain emerged from a study of human T cells and chemical hapten exposure. The CDR3 covers 15 residues. TCRdb processed the RACE reads anew with MiXCR; each CDR3 protein has one entry. The sample contains fewer than 300,000 distinct CDR3 sequences, approximately 8.4% of which appear only once. Specified time point: pre-sensitization, week 0. Treatment specified: therapeutic diphenylcyclopropenone sensitization with weekly scalp DPC. The chain carries TRBV21-1 and TRBJ2-7. TRBV21-1 is labeled a pseudogene. This TCR came from a woman in her 40s with alopecia areata. Some clones in this sample may be carry-over from other donors' samples. The sequenced sample was whole blood, obtained in connection with sensitization to the hapten diphenylcyclopropenone (DPC). The CDR3 DNA is TGTGCCAGCAGCAAAGGGGTCGGATGTACCTACGAGCAGTACTTC. This encodes CASSKGVGCTYEQYF.